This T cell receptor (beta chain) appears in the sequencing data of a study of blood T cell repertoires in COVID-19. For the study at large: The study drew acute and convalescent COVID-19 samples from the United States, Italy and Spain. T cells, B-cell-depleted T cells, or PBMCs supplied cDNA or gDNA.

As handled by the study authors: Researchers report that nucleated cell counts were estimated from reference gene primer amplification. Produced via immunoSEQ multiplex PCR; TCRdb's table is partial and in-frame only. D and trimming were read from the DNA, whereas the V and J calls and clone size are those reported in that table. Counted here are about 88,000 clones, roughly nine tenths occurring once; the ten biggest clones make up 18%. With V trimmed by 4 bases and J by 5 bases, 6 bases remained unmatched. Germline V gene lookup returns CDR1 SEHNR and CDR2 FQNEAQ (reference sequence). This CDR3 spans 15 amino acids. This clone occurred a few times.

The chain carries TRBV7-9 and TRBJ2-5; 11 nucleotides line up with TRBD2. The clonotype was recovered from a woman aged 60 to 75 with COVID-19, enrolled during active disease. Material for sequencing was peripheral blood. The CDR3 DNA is TGTGCCAGCAGCTCGGGACTAGCGGACACCGAGACCCAGTACTTC. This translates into CASSSGLADTETQYF.